The T cell receptor (beta chain) under discussion was sequenced for a study of technical replicates of blood from several donors. This clone was seen once. Sequencing was performed with immunoSEQ multiplex PCR; in TCRdb, only in-frame clones are kept and a portion is missing. The table lists 13,000 to 15,000 clones, about four fifths of them singletons. CDR1 is SQVTM and CDR2 is ANQGSEA in the germline V gene. The CDR3 contains 13 residues. V was trimmed by 4 bases and J by 3 bases, leaving 9 bases between them. The source is a human donor in good health. The gene calls are TRBV29-1 and TRBJ1-4; no reliable D call. The specimen was PBMCs. The CDR3 DNA sequence: TGCAGCGTTGCGGTGCAAGCTAATGAAAAACTGTTTTTT. This translates into CSVAVQANEKLFF.